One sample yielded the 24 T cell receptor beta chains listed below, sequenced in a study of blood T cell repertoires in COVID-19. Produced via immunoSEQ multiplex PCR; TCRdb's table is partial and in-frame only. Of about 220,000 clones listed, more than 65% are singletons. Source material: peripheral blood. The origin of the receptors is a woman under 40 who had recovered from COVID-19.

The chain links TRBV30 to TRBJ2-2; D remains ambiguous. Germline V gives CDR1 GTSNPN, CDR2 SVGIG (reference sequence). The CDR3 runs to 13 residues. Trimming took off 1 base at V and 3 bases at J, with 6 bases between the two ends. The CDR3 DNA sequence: TGTGCCTGGAGTGGTAGTTACACCGGGGAGCTGTTTTTT. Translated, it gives CAWSGSYTGELFF.

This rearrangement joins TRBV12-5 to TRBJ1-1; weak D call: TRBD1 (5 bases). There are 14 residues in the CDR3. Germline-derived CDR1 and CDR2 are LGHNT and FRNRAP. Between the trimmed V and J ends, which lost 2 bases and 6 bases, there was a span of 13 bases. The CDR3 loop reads CASGLPGFIPEAFF. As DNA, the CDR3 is TGTGCTAGTGGTTTGCCAGGGTTCATCCCTGAAGCTTTCTTT.

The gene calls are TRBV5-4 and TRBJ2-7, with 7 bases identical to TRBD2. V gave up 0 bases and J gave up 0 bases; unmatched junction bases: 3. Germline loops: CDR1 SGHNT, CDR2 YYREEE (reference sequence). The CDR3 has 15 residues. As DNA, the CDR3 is TGTGCCAGCAGCTTGGGCACTAGCGTCTCCTACGAGCAGTACTTC. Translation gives CASSLGTSVSYEQYF.

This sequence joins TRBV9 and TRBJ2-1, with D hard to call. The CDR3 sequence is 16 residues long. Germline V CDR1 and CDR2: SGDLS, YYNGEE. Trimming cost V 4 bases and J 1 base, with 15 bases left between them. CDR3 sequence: CASSSFTGESYNEQFF. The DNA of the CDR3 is TGTGCCAGCAGCTCTTTTACCGGTGAGTCCTACAATGAGCAGTTCTTC.

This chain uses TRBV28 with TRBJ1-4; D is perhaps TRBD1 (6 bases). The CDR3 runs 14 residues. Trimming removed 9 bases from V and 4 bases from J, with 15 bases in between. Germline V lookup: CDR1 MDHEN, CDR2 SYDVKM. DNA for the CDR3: TGTGCCAGACCCGGGGACACGGGTAATGAAAAACTGTTTTTT. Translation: CARPGDTGNEKLFF.

CDR3 sequence reads: CASSYRGSPLHF. The CDR3 bases are TGTGCCAGCAGTTACAGGGGGTCACCCCTCCACTTT. V and J are TRBV6-5 and TRBJ1-6; a weak D match, TRBD1 (6 bases). Trimming left V 2 bases short and J 10 bases short, with 6 bases between. This CDR3 is 12 amino acids long. Germline-derived CDR1 and CDR2 are MNHEY and SVGAGI.

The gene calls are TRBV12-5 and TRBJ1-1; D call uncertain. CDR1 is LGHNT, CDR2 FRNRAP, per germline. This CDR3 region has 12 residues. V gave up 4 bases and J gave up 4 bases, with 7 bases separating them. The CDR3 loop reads CASGWEGTEAFF. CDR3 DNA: TGTGCTAGTGGTTGGGAGGGCACTGAAGCTTTCTTT.

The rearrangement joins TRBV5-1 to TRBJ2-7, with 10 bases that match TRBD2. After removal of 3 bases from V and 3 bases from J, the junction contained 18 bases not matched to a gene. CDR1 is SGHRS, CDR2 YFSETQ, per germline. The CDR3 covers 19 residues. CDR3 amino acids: CASSSQGATTGLAFYEQYF. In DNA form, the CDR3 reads TGCGCCAGCAGCTCCCAGGGAGCCACTACGGGACTAGCGTTCTACGAGCAGTACTTC.

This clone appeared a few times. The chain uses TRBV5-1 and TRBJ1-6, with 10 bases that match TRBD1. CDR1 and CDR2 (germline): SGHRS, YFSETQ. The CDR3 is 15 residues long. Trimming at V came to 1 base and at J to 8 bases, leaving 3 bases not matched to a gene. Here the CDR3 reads CASSLQGTGDSPLHF. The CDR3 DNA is TGCGCCAGCAGCTTGCAGGGGACAGGGGATTCACCCCTCCACTTT.

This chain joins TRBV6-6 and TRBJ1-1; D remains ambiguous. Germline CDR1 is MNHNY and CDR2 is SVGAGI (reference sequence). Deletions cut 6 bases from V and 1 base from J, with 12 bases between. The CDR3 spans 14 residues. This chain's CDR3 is CASSEAGPNTEAFF. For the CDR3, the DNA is TGTGCCAGCAGCGAGGCTGGTCCGAACACTGAAGCTTTCTTT.

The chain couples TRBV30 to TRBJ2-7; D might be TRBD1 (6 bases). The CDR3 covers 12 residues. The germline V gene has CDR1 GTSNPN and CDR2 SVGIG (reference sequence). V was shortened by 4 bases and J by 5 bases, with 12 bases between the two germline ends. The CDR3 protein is CAWNLQGNEQYF. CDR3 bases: TGTGCCTGGAACCTACAGGGTAACGAGCAGTACTTC.

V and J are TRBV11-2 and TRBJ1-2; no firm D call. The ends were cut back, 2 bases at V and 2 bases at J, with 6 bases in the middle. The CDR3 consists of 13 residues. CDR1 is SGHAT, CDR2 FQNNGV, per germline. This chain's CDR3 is CASSLTQNYGYTF. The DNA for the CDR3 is TGTGCCAGCAGCTTAACGCAGAACTATGGCTACACCTTC.

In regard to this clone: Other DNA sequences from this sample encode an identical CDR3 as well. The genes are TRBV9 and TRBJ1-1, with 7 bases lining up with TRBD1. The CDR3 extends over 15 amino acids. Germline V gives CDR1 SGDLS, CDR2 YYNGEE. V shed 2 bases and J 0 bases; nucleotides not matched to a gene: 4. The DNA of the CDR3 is TGTGCCAGCAGCGTCCAGGGACAGATGAACACTGAAGCTTTCTTT. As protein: CASSVQGQMNTEAFF.

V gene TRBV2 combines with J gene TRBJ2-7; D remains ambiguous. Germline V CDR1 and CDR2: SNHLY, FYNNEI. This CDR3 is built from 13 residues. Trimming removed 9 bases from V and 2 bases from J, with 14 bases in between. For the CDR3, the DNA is TGTGCCAGATCCGGGTCTCCCACCTACGAGCAGTACTTC. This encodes CARSGSPTYEQYF. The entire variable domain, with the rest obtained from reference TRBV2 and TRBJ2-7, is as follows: EPEVTQTPSHQVTQMGQEVILRCVPISNHLYFYWYRQILGQKVEFLVSFYNNEISEKSEIFDDQFSVERPDGSNFTLKIRSTKLEDSAMYFCARSGSPTYEQYFGPGTRLTVT.

For the CDR3, the DNA is TGCGCCATCTCCGGGACTAGCGGGAATTTGGAGACCCAGTACTTC. This codes for CAISGTSGNLETQYF. The chain is built from TRBV10-1 and TRBJ2-5; TRBD2 agrees at 13 bases. The CDR3 totals 15 residues. From germline, CDR1 is WNHNN and CDR2 SYGVQD (reference sequence). Trimming removed 10 bases from V and 5 bases from J; junction bases left unmatched: 10.

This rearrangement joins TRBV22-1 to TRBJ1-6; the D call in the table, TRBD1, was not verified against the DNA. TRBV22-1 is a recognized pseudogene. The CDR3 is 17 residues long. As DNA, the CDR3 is TGTCCTGGGAGCGCACGTCTAACAGCCTCCTATAATTCACCCCTCCACTTT. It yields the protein CPGSARLTASYNSPLHF.

The CDR3 DNA follows: TGTGCCAGCAAACTTATACAGGGGATAAGCTACGAGCAGTACTTC. Its translation is CASKLIQGISYEQYF. The genes are TRBV27 and TRBJ2-7; 7 bases agree with TRBD1. The CDR3 runs to 15 residues. The germline CDR1 and CDR2 sequences are MNHEY and SMNVEV (reference sequence). The ends lost 7 bases at V and 3 bases at J; junction bases unmatched: 12.

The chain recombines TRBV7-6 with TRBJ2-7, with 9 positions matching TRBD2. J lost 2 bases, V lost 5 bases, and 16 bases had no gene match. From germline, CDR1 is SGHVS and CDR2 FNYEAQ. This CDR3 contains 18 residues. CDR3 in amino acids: CASSQGIGSGRATYEQYF. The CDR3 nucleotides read TGTGCCAGCAGCCAGGGAATCGGTAGCGGGAGAGCTACCTACGAGCAGTACTTC.

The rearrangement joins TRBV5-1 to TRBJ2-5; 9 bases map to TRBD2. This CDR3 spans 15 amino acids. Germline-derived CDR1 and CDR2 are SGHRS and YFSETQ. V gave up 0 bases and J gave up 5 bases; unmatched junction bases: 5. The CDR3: CASSLGAGGLETQYF. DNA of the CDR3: TGCGCCAGCAGCTTGGGGGCGGGAGGGCTGGAGACCCAGTACTTC.

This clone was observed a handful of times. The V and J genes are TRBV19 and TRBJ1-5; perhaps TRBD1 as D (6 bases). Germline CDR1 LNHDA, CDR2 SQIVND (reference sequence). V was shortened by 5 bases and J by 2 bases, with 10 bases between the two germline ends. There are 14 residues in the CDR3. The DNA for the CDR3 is TGTGCCAGTAGTGCACAGGGAGGCAATCAGCCCCAGCATTTT. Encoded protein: CASSAQGGNQPQHF.

In DNA, the CDR3 is TGTGCCAGCAGTTTATTCAAAAACACCGGGGAGCTGTTTTTT. Translation gives CASSLFKNTGELFF. The rearrangement uses TRBV27 and TRBJ2-2; D is ambiguous. Trimming took off 1 base at V and 2 bases at J, with 5 bases between the two ends. Germline V CDR1 and CDR2: MNHEY, SMNVEV (reference sequence). The CDR3 consists of 14 residues.

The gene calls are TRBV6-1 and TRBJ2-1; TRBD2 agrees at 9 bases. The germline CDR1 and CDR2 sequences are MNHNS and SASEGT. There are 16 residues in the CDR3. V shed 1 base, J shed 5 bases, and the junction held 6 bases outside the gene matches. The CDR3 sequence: CASSEGLAAYNNEQFF. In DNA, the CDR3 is TGTGCCAGCAGTGAAGGACTAGCGGCTTACAACAATGAGCAGTTCTTC.

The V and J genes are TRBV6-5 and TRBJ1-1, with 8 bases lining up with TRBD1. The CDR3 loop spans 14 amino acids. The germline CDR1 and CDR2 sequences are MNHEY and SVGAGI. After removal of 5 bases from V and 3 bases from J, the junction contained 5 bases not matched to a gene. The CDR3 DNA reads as TGTGCCAGCAGTCGGGACAGGTTATACACTGAAGCTTTCTTT. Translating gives CASSRDRLYTEAFF.

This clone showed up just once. CDR3 in DNA: TGTGCCAGCGGTACCGGGACACCTACCCTGAGGAACTATGGCTACACCTTC. As protein: CASGTGTPTLRNYGYTF. The chain couples TRBV28 to TRBJ1-2, with D perhaps TRBD1 (6 bases). With 8 bases removed from V and 2 bases from J, the gap between germline ends came to 24 bases. This CDR3 has 17 amino acids. The germline V gene has CDR1 MDHEN and CDR2 SYDVKM.